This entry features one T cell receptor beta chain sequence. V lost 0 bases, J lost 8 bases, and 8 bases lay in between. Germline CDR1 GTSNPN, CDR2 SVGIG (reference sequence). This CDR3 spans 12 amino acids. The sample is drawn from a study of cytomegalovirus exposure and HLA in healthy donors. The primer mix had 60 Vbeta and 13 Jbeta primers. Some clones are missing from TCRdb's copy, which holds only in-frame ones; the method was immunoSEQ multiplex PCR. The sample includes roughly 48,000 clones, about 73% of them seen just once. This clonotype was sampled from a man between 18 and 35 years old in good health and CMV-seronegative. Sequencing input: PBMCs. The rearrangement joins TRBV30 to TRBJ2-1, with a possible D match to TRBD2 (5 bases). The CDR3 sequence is CAWSVLGDEQFF. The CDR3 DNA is TGTGCCTGGAGTGTACTGGGAGATGAGCAGTTCTTC.